This T cell receptor (beta chain) was obtained from a study of human T cells and chemical hapten exposure. In germline, CDR1 is SGDLS, CDR2 YYNGEE. V lost 3 bases and J 4 bases, leaving 16 bases between the germline ends. The CDR3 is 15 amino acids. This clonotype was observed a few times. Its target is unknown. Broader study findings: Because they had alopecia, donors may respond immunologically unlike healthy people. TCRs above 1 in 1000 frequency did not change with DPC sensitization.

Original analysis: Counts of TCRs in each sample centred on a median of around 96,000 and extended from around 25,000 to 690,000. TCRdb re-analysed the RACE reads in MiXCR, keeping a single row per CDR3 protein. The V and J calls reflect TCRdb's pipeline rather than the authors' work. The sample has about 260,000 distinct CDR3 sequences, about 8.1% seen once; the top ten hold approximately 2.2%. Time point in this sample: pre-sensitization, week 0. Treatment in this sample: therapeutic diphenylcyclopropenone sensitization with weekly scalp DPC. The template was total RNA from unfractionated whole blood.

V usage is TRBV9 and J usage is TRBJ1-2; tentative D call: TRBD1 (6 bases). This receptor was taken from a woman aged 40 to 50 with alopecia areata. Some clones in this sample may be carry-over from other donors' samples. Sample: whole blood, taken in connection with sensitization to the hapten diphenylcyclopropenone (DPC). CDR3 bases: TGTGCCAGCAGCGCCCTAGGGGGTCTCCCCTATGGCTACACCTTC. This sequence encodes CASSALGGLPYGYTF.